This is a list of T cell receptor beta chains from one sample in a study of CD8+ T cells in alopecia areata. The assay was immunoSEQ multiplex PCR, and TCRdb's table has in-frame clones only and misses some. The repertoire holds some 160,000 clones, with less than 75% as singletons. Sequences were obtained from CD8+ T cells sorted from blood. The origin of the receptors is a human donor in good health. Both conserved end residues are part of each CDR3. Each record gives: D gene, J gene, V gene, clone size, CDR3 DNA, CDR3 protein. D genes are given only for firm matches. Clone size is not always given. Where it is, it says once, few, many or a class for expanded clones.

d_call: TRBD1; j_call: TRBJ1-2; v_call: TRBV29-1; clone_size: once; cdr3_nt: TGCAGCGTTGAAACAGGGGGAGGAGGCTACACCTTC; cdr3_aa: CSVETGGGGYTF
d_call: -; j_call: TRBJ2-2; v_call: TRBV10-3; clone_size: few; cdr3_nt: TGTGCCATCAGTTCCCCGGGGAGGAACATGGGCACCGGGGAGCTGTTTTTT; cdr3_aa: CAISSPGRNMGTGELFF
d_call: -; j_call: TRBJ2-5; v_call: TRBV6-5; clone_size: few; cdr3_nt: TGTGCCAGCAGTCCCGTACCAGGGGACCAAGAGACCCAGTACTTC; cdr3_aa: CASSPVPGDQETQYF
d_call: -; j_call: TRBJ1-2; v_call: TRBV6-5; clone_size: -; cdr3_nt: TGTGCCAGCAGTTACGGGGCAGGGAACTATGGCTACACCTTC; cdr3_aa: CASSYGAGNYGYTF
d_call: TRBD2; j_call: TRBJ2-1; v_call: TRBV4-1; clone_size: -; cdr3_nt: TGCGCCAGCAGCTCGGGGTGGAGCGGGAGTGGTAATGAGCAGTTCTTC; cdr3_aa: CASSSGWSGSGNEQFF
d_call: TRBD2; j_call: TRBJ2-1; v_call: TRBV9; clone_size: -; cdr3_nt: TGTGCCAGCAGCGGAGGACTAGCGGCCTCCTACAATGAGCAGTTCTTC; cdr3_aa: CASSGGLAASYNEQFF
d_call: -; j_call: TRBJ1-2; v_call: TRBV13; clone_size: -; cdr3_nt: TGTGCCAGCAGCCTTCAGGGGCATGAAGGGACCGCATATGGCTACACCTTC; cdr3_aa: CASSLQGHEGTAYGYTF
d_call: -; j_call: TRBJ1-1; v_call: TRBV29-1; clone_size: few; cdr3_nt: TGCAGCGTTGAAAATTCTTGGGACACTGAAGCTTTCTTT; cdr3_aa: CSVENSWDTEAFF
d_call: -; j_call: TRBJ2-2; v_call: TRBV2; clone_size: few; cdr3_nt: TGTGCCAGCAGCAACACCGGGGAGCTGTTTTTT; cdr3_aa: CASSNTGELFF
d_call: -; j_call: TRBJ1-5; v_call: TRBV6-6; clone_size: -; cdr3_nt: TGTGCCTCCGACCGGGACCTCAATCAGCCCCAGCATTTT; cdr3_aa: CASDRDLNQPQHF
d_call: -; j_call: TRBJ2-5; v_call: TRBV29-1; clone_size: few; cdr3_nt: TGCAGCGTTGAGATGCTTAGAACACTCCAAGAGACCCAGTACTTC; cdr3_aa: CSVEMLRTLQETQYF
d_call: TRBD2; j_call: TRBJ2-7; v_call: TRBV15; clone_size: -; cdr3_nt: TGTGCCACCAGCAGGCTCGGGACTAGCGGGAGAATCGAGCAGTACTTC; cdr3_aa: CATSRLGTSGRIEQYF
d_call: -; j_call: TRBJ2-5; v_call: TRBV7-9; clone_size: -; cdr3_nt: TGTGCCAGCAGCGCAGACGGGGAAGAGACCCAGTACTTC; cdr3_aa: CASSADGEETQYF
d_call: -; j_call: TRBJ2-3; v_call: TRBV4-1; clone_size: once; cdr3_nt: TGCGCCAGCAGCCCTAGTCCGGCTAGCACAGATACGCAGTATTTT; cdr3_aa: CASSPSPASTDTQYF
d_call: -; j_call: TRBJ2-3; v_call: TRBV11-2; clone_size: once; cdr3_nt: TGTGCCAGCAGCGCTACTAGCACAGATACGCAGTATTTT; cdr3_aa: CASSATSTDTQYF
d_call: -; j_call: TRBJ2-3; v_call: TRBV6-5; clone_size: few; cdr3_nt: TGTGCCGCCAGCGGCCCAGATACGCAGTATTTT; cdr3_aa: CAASGPDTQYF
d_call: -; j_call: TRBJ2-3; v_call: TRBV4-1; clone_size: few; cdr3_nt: TGCGCCAGCAGCCGCGGGACAGGCACAGATACGCAGTATTTT; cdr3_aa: CASSRGTGTDTQYF
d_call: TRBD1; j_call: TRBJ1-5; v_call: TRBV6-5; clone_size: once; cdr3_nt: TGTGCCAGGGGGACAGAAGATAGCAATCAGCCCCAGCATTTT; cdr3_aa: CARGTEDSNQPQHF
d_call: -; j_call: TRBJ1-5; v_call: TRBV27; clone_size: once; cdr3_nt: TGTGCCAGCAGTTCGGCAGGACCCAATCAGCCCCAGCATTTT; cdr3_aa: CASSSAGPNQPQHF
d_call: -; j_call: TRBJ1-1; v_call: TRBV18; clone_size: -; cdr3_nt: TGTGCCAGCTCACCAGGTGAAGCTTTCTTT; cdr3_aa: CASSPGEAFF
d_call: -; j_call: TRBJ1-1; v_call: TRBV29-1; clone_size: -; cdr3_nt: TGCACCTCTCGGGTGGGCACTGAAGCTTTCTTT; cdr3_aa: CTSRVGTEAFF
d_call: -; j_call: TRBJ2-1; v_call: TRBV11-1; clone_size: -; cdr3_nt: TGTGCCAGCAGCTTAGTCCGGGGCTCAGGGTACAATGAGCAGTTCTTC; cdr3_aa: CASSLVRGSGYNEQFF
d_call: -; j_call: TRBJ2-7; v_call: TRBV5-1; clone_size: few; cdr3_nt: TGCGCCAGCAGCGGGGGCTACGAGCAGTACTTC; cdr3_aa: CASSGGYEQYF
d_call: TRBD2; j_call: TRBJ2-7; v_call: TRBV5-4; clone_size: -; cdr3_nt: TGTGCCAGCAGCTTGGGGCCACCGGGACTAGCGGGAAACGAGCAGTACTTC; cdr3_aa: CASSLGPPGLAGNEQYF
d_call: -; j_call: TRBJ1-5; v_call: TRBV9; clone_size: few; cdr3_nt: TGTGCCAGCAGCCCAGATTCCGGGAGCCAGCCCCAGCATTTT; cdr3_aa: CASSPDSGSQPQHF
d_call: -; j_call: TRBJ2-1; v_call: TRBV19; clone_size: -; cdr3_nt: TGTGCCAGTAGCCTGACTCCGAGCTCCTACAATGAGCAGTTCTTC; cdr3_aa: CASSLTPSSYNEQFF
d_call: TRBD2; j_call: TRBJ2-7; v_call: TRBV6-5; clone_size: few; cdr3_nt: TGTGCCAGCAGTTACTCGGGGGGGAGATACGAGCAGTACTTC; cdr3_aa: CASSYSGGRYEQYF
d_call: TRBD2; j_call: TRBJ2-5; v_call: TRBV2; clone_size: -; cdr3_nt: TGTGCCAGCCGGGACTACCCAGAATTGGAGACCCAGTACTTC; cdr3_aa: CASRDYPELETQYF
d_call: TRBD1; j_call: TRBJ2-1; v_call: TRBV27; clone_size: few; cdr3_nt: TGTGCCAGCAGCTGGGGGGACAGGACTTACAATGAGCAGTTCTTC; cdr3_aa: CASSWGDRTYNEQFF
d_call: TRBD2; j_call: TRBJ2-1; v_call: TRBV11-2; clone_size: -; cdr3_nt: TGTGCCAGCAGCTTAATCCCCTGGACTAGCGGGAGGGCCATTGAGCAGTTCTTC; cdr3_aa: CASSLIPWTSGRAIEQFF
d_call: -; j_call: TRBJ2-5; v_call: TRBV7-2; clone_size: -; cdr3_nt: TGTGCCAGCAGCTTAGTGCAGGGCGAGACCCAGTACTTC; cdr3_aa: CASSLVQGETQYF
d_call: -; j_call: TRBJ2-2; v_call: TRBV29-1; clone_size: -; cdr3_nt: TGCAGCGTTCTCGGCAGCACCGGGGAGCTGTTTTTT; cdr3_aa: CSVLGSTGELFF
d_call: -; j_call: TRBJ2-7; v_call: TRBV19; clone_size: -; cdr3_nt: TGTGCCAGTAGTATCGGGACCGATTACGAGCAGTACTTC; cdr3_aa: CASSIGTDYEQYF
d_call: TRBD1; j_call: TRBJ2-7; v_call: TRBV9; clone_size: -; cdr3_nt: TGTGCCAGCAGCGTATACGGGACAGGCGAGCAGTACTTC; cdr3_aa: CASSVYGTGEQYF
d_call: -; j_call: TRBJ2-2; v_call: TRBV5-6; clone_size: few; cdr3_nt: TGTGCCAGCAGCTTCTCGGGCGGGGAGCTGTTTTTT; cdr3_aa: CASSFSGGELFF
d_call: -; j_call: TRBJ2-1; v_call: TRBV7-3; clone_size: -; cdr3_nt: TGTGCCAGCAGCGGCACGAGGGGACCTGGGGATGAGCAGTTCTTC; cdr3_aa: CASSGTRGPGDEQFF
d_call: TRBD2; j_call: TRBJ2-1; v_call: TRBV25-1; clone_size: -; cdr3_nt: TGTGCCAGCAGTCTCGGGACTAGCGGGGGTAATGAGCAGTTCTTC; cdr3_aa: CASSLGTSGGNEQFF
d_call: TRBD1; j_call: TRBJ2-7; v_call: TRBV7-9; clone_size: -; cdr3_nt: TGTGCCAGCAGTTCGGGACAGGGGGCCCTTTGGCAGTACTTC; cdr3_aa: CASSSGQGALWQYF
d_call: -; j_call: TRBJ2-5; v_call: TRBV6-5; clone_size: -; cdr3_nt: TGTGCCAGCAGTTACGGCAGGGGAGAGACCCAGTACTTC; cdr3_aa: CASSYGRGETQYF
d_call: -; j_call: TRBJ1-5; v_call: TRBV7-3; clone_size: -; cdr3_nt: TGTGCCAGCAGCTTACGTAGGTCCCGTTCTAATCAGCCCCAGCATTTT; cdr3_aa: CASSLRRSRSNQPQHF
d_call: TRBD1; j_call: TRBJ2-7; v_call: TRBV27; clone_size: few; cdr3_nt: TGTGCCAGCGGGACAGGACAGCCCTCCTACGAGCAGTACTTC; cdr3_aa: CASGTGQPSYEQYF
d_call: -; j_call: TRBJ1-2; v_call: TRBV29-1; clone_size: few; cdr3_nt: TGCAGCGTTGAGGGGCGAGATGGCTACACCTTC; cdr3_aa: CSVEGRDGYTF
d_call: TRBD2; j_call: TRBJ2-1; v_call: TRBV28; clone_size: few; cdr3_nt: TGTGCCAGCAGCGCGGGAGTTTCCTACAATGAGCAGTTCTTC; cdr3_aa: CASSAGVSYNEQFF
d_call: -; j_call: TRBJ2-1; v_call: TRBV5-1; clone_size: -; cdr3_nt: TGCGCCAGCAGCTTGGAACCCGGACACTCCAATGAGCAGTTCTTC; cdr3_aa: CASSLEPGHSNEQFF
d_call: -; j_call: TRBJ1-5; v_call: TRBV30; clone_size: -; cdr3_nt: TGTGCCTGGAGCGGGGCGGACGATAGCAATCAGCCCCAGCATTTT; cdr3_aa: CAWSGADDSNQPQHF
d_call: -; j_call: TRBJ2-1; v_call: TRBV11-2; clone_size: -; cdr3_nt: TGTGCCAGCAGCTTGGACGCGAATGAGCAGTTCTTC; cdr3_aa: CASSLDANEQFF
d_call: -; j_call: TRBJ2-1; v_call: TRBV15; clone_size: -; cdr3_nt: TGTGCCACCAGCAGAGTTACCGGGGGCGCCTACAATGAGCAGTTCTTC; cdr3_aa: CATSRVTGGAYNEQFF
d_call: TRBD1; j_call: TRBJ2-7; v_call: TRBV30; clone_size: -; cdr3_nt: TGTGCCTGGAGTCCCGGGGACAGACCTAACTACGAGCAGTACTTC; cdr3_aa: CAWSPGDRPNYEQYF
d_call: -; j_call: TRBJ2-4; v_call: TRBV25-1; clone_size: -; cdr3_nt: TGTGCCAGCAGTGATGGGCTGAAACTAGCCAAAAACATTCAGTACTTC; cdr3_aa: CASSDGLKLAKNIQYF
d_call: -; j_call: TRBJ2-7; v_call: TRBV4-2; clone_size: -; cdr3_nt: TGTGCCAGCAGCCAGGACAACTCCTACGAGCAGTACTTC; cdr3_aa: CASSQDNSYEQYF
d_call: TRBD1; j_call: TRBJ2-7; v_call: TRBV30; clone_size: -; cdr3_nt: TGTGCCTGGTCGACAGGGGGAACCTACGAGCAGTACTTC; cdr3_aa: CAWSTGGTYEQYF
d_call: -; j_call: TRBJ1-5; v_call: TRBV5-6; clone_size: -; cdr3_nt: TGTGCCAGCAGCCGCGGTTCCGGACAGAGTTCATTT; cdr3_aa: CASSRGSGQSSF
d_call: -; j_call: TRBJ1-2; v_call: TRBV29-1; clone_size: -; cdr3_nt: TGCAGCAGCTCTGGCGACGGGTCCCCCTATGGCTACACCTTC; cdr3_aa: CSSSGDGSPYGYTF
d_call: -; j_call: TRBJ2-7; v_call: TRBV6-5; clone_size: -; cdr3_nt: TGTGCCAGCAGTTCAACCCCGATCTCCTACGAGCAGTACTTC; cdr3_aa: CASSSTPISYEQYF
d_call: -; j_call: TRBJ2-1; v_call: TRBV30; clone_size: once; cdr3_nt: TGTGCCTGGAGTGTCATTCCGCCCACCAAGGAGCAGTTCTTC; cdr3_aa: CAWSVIPPTKEQFF
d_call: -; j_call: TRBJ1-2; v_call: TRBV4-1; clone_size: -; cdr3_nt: TGCGCCAGCAGCCCGATCTACGCCGTCGGCAGCTTACCGTATGGCTACACCTTC; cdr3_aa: CASSPIYAVGSLPYGYTF
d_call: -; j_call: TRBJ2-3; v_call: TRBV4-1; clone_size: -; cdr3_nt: TGCGCCAGCAGCCACAGGACAGCACGCACAGATACGCAGTATTTT; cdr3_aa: CASSHRTARTDTQYF
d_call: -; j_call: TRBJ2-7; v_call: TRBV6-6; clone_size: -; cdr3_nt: TGTGCCACCGCGACTCCCGGGACTTACGAGCAGTACTTC; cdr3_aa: CATATPGTYEQYF
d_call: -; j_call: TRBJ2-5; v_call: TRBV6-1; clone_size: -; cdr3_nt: TGTGCCAGCCGGGAACAGTTCCAAGAGACCCAGTACTTC; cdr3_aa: CASREQFQETQYF
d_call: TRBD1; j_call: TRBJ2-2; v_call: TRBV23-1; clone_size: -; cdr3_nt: TGCGCCAGCAGTCAAGGACAGGACCCACCCGGGGAGCTGTTTTTT; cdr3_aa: CASSQGQDPPGELFF